This T cell receptor (beta chain) was sequenced during a study of T cell changes during pregnancy in multiple sclerosis. Clones were sequenced by immunoSEQ multiplex PCR, and TCRdb holds only the in-frame ones, with some missing. Of around 95,000 clones listed, about 90% were seen once; the top ten hold less than 2%. Germline assignment: CDR1 SGHNT and CDR2 YYREEE (reference sequence). There are 14 residues in the CDR3. The V and J ends lost 4 bases and 3 bases respectively, with 13 bases between them. The specimen was peripheral blood, collected after pregnancy. The chain is built from TRBV5-4 and TRBJ1-2; D is possibly TRBD1 (6 bases). This TCR was recovered from a female donor with multiple sclerosis, enrolled in a pregnancy study. CDR3 residues: CASSGAGTYYGYTF. The CDR3 DNA reads as TGTGCCAGCAGCGGGGCCGGGACATACTATGGCTACACCTTC.